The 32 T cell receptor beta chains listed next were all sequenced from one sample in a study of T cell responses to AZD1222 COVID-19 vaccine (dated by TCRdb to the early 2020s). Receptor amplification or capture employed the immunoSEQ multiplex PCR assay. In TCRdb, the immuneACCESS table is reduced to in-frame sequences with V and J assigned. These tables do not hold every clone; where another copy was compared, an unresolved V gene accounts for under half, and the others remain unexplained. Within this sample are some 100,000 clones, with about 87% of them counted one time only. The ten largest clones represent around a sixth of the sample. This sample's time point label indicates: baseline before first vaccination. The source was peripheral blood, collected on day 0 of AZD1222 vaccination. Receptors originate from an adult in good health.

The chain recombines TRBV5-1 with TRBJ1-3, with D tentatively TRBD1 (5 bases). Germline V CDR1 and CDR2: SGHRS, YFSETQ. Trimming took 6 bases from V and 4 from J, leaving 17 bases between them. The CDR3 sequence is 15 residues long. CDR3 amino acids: CASTPTGQGGNTIYF. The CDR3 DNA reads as TGCGCCAGCACTCCCACGGGGCAGGGAGGAAACACCATATATTTT.

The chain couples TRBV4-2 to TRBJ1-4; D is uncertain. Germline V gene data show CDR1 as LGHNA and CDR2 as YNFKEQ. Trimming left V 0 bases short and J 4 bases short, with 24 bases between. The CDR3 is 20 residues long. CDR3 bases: TGTGCCAGCAGCCAAGAAAGTGCCCCACTGTGGGGATCCGGTAATGAAAAACTGTTTTTT. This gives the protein CASSQESAPLWGSGNEKLFF.

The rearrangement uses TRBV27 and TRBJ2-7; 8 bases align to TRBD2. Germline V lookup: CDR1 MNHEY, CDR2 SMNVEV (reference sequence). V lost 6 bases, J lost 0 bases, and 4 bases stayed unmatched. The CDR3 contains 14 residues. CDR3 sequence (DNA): TGTGCCAGCAGACTAGCGGTGTACTCCTACGAGCAGTACTTC. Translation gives CASRLAVYSYEQYF.

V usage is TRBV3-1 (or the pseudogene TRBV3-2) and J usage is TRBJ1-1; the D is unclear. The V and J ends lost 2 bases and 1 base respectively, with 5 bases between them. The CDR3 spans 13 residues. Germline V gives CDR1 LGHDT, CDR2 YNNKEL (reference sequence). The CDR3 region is CASSQLENTEAFF. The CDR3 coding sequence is TGTGCCAGCAGCCAACTAGAGAACACTGAAGCTTTCTTT.

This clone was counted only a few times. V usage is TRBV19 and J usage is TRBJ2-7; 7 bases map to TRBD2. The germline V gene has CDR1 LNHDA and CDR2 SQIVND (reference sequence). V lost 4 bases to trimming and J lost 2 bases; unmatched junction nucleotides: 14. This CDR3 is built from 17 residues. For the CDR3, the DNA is TGTGCCAGTAGTAACACCGCGGAAGGCGGGAGAACCTACGAGCAGTACTTC. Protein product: CASSNTAEGGRTYEQYF.

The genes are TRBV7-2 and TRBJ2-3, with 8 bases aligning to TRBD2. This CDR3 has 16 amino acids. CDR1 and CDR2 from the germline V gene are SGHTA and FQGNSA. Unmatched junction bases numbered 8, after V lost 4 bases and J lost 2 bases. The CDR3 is CASSSGTSSPTDTQYF. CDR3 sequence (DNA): TGTGCCAGCAGCTCCGGGACTAGTTCCCCCACAGATACGCAGTATTTT.

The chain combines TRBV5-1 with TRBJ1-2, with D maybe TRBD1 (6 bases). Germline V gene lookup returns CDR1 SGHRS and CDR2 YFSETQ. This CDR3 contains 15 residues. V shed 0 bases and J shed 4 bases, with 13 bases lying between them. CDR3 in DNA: TGCGCCAGCAGCTTGGAGCAGGGGACCGGCTATGGCTACACCTTC. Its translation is CASSLEQGTGYGYTF.

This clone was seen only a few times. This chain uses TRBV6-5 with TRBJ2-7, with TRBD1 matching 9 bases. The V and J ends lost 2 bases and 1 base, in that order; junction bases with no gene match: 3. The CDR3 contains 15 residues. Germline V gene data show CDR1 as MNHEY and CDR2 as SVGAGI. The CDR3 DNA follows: TGTGCCAGCAGTTACCGGGGACAGGGATCCTACGAGCAGTACTTC. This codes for CASSYRGQGSYEQYF.

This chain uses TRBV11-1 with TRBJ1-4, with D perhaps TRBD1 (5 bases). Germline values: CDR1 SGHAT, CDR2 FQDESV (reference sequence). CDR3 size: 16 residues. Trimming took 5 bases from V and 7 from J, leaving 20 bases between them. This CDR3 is CASSRGTQDWGEKLFF. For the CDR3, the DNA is TGTGCCAGCAGCCGTGGGACTCAAGATTGGGGTGAAAAACTGTTTTTT.

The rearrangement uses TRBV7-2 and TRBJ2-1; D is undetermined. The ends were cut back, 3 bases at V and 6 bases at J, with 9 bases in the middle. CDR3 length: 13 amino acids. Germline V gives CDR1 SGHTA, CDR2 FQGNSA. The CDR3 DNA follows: TGTGCCAGCAGCTTTGGCCTGAGCAATGAGCAGTTCTTC. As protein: CASSFGLSNEQFF.

In nucleotides, the CDR3 is TGCGCCAGCAGCCAAGTTAGCGGATCCTACAATGAGCAGTTCTTC. Its translation: CASSQVSGSYNEQFF. V is TRBV4-3 and J is TRBJ2-1; D is perhaps TRBD2 (6 bases). With 1 base removed from V and 1 base from J, the gap between germline ends came to 8 bases. The CDR3 is 15 amino acids. Germline V CDR1 and CDR2: LGHNA, YSLEER.

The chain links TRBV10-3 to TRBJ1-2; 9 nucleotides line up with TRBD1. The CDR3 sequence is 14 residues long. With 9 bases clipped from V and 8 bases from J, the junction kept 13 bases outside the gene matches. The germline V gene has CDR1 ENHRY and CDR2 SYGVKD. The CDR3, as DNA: TGTGCCATACAACCCGGGACAGGGCTGGGAGGCTACACCTTC. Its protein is CAIQPGTGLGGYTF.

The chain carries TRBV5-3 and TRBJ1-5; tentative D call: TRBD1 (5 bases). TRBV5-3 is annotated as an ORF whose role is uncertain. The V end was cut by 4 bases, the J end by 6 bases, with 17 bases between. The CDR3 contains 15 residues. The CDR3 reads CARSQGLGGIQPQHF. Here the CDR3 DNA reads TGTGCCAGAAGCCAAGGACTCGGGGGGATTCAGCCCCAGCATTTT.

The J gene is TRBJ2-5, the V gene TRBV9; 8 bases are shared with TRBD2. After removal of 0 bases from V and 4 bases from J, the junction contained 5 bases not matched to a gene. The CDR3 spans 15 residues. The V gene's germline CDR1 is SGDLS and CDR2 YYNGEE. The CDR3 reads CASSVEAGVGETQYF. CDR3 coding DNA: TGTGCCAGCAGCGTAGAAGCGGGAGTGGGAGAGACCCAGTACTTC.

The CDR3 nucleotides read TGTGCCACCAGCAGAGATGCGGGACGTTCCTACGAGCAGTACTTC. This codes for CATSRDAGRSYEQYF. This chain connects TRBV15 to TRBJ2-7; D possibly corresponds to TRBD2 (6 bases). Germline CDR1 reads LNHNV; CDR2 reads YYDKDF (reference sequence). CDR3 size: 15 residues. Between the trimmed V and J ends, which lost 0 bases and 1 base, there was a span of 10 bases.

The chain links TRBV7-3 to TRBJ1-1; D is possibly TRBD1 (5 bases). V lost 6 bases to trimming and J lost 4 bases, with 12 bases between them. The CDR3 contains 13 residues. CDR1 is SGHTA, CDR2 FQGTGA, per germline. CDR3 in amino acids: CASSSSGGTEAFF. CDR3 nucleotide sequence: TGTGCCAGCAGTTCCTCCGGGGGCACTGAAGCTTTCTTT.

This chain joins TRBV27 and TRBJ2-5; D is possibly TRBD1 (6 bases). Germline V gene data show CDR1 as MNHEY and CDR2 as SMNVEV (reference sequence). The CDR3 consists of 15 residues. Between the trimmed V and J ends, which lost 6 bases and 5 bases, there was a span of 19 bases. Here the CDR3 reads CASSREGRGFETQYF. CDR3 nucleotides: TGTGCCAGCAGCCGCGAAGGCAGGGGATTTGAGACCCAGTACTTC.

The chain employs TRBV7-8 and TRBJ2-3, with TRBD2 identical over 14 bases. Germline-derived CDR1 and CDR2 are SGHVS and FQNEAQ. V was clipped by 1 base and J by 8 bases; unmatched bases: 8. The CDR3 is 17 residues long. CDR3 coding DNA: TGTGCCAGCAGCTTAGATGGGACTAGCGGGAGAGCGGGTACGCAGTATTTT. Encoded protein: CASSLDGTSGRAGTQYF.

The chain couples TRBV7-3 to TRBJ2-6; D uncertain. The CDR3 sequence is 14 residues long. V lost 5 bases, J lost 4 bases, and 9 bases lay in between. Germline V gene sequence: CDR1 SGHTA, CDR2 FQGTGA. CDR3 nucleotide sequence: TGTGCCAGCAGCACCGCTGGCGGGGCCAACGTCCTGACTTTC. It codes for CASSTAGGANVLTF.

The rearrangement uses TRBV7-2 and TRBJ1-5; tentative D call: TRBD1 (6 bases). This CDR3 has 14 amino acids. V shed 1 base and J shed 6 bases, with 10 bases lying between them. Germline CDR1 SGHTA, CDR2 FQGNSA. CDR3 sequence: CASSLVGGRQPQHF. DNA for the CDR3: TGTGCCAGCAGCTTAGTCGGGGGCCGTCAGCCCCAGCATTTT.

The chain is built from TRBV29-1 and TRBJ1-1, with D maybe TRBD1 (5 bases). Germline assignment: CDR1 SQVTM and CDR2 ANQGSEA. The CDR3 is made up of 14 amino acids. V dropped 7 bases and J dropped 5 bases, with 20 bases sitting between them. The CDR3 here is CSAGIAGVGTEAFF. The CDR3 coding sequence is TGCAGCGCTGGTATTGCGGGGGTAGGGACTGAAGCTTTCTTT.

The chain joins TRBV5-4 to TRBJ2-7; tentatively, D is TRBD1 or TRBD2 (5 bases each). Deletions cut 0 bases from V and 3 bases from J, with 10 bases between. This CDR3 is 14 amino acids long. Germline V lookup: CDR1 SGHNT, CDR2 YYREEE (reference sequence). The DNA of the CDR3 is TGTGCCAGCAGCTTGGCCGGGACCCTCTACGAGCAGTACTTC. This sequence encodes CASSLAGTLYEQYF. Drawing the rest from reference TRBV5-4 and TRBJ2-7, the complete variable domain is ETGVTQSPTHLIKTRGQQVTLRCSSQSGHNTVSWYQQALGQGPQFIFQYYREEENGRGNFPPRFSGLQFPNYSSELNVNALELDDSALYLCASSLAGTLYEQYFGPGTRLTVT.

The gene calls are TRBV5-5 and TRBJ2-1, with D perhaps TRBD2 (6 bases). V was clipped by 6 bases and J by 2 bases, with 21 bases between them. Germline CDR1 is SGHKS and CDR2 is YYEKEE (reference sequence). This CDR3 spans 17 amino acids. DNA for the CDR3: TGTGCCAGCAAACTTGGTGTTCCATCGGGGGCCTACAATGAGCAGTTCTTC. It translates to CASKLGVPSGAYNEQFF.

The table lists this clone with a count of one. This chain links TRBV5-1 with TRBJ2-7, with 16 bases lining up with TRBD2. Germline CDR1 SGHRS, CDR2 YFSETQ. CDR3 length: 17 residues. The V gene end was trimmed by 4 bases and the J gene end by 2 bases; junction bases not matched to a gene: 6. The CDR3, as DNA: TGCGCCAGCAGCACCGGGACTAGCGGGAGGGCGGCCTACGAGCAGTACTTC. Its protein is CASSTGTSGRAAYEQYF.

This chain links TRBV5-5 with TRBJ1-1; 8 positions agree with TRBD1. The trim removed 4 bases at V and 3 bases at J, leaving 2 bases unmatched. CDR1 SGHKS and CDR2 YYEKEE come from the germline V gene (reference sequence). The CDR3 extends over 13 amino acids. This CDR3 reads CASSQQGDTEAFF. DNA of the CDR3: TGTGCCAGCAGCCAACAGGGGGACACTGAAGCTTTCTTT.

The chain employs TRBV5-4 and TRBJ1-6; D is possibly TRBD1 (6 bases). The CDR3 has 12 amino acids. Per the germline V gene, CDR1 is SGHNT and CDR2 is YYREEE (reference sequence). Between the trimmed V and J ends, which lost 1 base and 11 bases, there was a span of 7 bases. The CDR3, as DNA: TGTGCCAGCAGCTTGCGGGGGCCACCCCTCCACTTT. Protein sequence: CASSLRGPPLHF.

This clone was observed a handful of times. In DNA form, the CDR3 reads TGTGCCAGCAGTTTCTTAGCGGGAGGGCCGCGGGAAGATACGCAGTATTTT. Translating gives CASSFLAGGPREDTQYF. The chain links TRBV6-2 or TRBV6-3 to TRBJ2-3; 11 bases agree with TRBD2. V shed 4 bases and J 5 bases; nucleotides not matched to a gene: 11. Germline CDR1 reads MNHEY; CDR2 reads SVGEGT. The CDR3 length is 17 residues.

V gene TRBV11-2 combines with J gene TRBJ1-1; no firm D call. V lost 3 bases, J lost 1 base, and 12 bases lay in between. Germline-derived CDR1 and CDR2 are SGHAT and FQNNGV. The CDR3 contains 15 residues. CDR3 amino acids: CASSFNPGGNTEAFF. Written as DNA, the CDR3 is TGTGCCAGCAGCTTTAACCCGGGTGGGAACACTGAAGCTTTCTTT.

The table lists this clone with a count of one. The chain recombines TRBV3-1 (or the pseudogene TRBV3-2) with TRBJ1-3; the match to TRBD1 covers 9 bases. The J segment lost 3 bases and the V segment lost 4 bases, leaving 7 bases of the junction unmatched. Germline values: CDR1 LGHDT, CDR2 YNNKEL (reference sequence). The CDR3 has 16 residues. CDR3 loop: CASSLSDRGDGNTIYF. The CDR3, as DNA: TGTGCCAGCAGCCTCTCCGACAGGGGGGATGGAAACACCATATATTTT.

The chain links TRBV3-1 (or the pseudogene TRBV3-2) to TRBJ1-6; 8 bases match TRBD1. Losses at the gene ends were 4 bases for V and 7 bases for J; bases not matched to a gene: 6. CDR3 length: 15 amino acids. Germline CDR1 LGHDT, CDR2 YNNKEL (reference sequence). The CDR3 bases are TGTGCCAGCAGCCCCCGGGACAGGCTAAATTCACCCCTCCACTTT. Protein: CASSPRDRLNSPLHF.

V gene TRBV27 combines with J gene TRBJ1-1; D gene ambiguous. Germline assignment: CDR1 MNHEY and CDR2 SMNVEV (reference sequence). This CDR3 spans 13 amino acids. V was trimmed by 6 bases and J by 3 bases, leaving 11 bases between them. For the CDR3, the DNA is TGTGCCAGCAGCACTCGGAGATACACTGAAGCTTTCTTT. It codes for CASSTRRYTEAFF.

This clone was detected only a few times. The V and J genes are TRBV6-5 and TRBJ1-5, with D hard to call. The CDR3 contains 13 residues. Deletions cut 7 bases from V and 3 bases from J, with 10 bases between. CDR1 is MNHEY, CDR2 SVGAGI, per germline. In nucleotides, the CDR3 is TGTGCCAGCACTCAAGGGCTCAATCAGCCCCAGCATTTT. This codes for CASTQGLNQPQHF.